This T cell receptor beta chain was captured by sequencing in a study of graft-versus-host responses after intestinal transplantation. CDR3 length: 14 residues. V was clipped by 5 bases and J by 1 base; unmatched bases: 3. Per germline, CDR1 MNHEY and CDR2 SVGAGI. This table comes from immunoSEQ multiplex PCR, and its TCRdb copy is limited to in-frame clones, with some not included. Of 77,000 or so clones detected, over 80% appear once; the ten largest clones hold roughly 0.64%. This sample comprised PBMCs, obtained 98 days after intestinal transplantation. This TCR was recovered from a human patient who received an intestinal transplant, so some T cells may come from the graft donor. This chain uses TRBV6-5 with TRBJ1-1; 8 nucleotides agree with TRBD1. The DNA for the CDR3 is TGTGCCAGCAGTGTCCAGGGGGCGAACACTGAAGCTTTCTTT. It yields the protein CASSVQGANTEAFF.